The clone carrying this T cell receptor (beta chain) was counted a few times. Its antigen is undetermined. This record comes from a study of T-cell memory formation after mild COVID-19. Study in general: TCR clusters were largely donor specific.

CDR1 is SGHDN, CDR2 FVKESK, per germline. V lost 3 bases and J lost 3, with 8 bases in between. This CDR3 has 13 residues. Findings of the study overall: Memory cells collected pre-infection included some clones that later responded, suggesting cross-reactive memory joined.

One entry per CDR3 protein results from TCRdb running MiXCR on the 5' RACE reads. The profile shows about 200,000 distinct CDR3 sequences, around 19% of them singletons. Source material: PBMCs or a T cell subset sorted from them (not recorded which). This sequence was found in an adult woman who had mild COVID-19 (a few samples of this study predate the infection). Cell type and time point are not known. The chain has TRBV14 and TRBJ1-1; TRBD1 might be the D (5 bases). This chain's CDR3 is CASSQGVDTEAFF. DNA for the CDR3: TGTGCCAGCAGCCAGGGGGTGGACACTGAAGCTTTCTTT.